Here is one TCR beta chain with its context. The antigen is not known. Trimming shortened V by 6 bases and J by 5 bases, and 13 bases separated the two germline ends. The CDR3 is 13 amino acids. Time point indicated: newly diagnosed GD, antithyroid drugs for less than 3 months. With RNA extracted from PBMCs as input, the TCR library was made. Staff drew about 8.9 milliliters of peripheral blood into EDTA tubes. This sample is part of a study of regulatory T cells in long-lasting Graves disease. The authors built TCR beta libraries using iRepertoire HTBI primers and Arm-PCR of CDR3 regions. TCRdb used MiXCR to reprocess the multiplex PCR reads, holding one entry per CDR3 protein. This table holds some 400,000 distinct CDR3 sequences, more than 13% found once. Study conclusions and caveats: For persistent Graves' patients, TCR diversity was lower than for newly diagnosed ones. Favoring TRBV28, TRBJ1-2 and TRBJ2-5 was a feature seen in persistent disease.

Separately, the same data were catalogued under a study of T cells in Graves' hyperthyroidism and ophthalmopathy. That paper states: The study used the HTBI primer set for a first-round RT-PCR of the TCR CDR3.

The chain couples TRBV12-3 or TRBV12-4 to TRBJ1-2, with a weak D call TRBD1 (5 bases). The starting material was peripheral blood mononuclear cells (PBMCs), obtained at new diagnosis, from a patient treated with antithyroid drugs. This TCR was recovered from a woman aged 30 to 39 with Graves disease. CDR3 nucleotides: TGTGCCAGCAGCACCCCCGGGGCGTATGGCTACACCTTC. Translation gives CASSTPGAYGYTF.